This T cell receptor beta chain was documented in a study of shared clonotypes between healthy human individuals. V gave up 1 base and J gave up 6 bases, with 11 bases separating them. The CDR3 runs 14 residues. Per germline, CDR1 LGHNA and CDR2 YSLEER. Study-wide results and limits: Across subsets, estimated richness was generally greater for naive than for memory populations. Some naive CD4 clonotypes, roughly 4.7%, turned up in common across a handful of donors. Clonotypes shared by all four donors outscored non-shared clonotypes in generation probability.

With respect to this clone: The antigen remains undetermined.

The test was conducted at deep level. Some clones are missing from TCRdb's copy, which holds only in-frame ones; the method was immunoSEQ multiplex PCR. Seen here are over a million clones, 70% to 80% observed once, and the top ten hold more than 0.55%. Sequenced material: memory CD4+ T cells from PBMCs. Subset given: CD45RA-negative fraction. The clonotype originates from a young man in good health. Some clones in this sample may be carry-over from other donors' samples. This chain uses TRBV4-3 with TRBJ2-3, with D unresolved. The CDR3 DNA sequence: TGCGCCAGCAGCCAAGGGGCCCTCTCGGATACGCAGTATTTT. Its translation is CASSQGALSDTQYF.